A single T cell receptor beta chain is shown here with its context. Its antigen is unidentified. Bulk TCR libraries were made with methods that had been previously described and with listed TCR primers. TCRdb used MiXCR to reprocess the PCR reads, holding one entry per CDR3 protein. The table has about half a million distinct CDR3 sequences, around a fifth seen once; the top ten hold around 0.86%. The record originates from a study of molecular identifiers for immune sequencing clone quantification. Whole-study results and caveats: Clones exceeding 20 RNA copies carried over 97% of effector molecules but under 1% of naive-cell molecules.

The CDR3 totals 15 residues. CDR1 SEHNR and CDR2 FQNEAQ come from the germline V gene (reference sequence). With V trimmed by 4 bases and J by 6 bases, 6 bases remained unmatched. The CD8+CD4-CCR7+CD45RA+ phenotype defined the sorted naive CD8 T cells. Material: naive CD8+ T cells from blood, with Jurkat cell RNA spiked in. Subset denoted: FACS-sorted CD8+CD4-CCR7+CD45RA+ naive T cells. The TCR sequence derives from a human donor in good health. Some libraries in this study had Jurkat cell RNA spiked in. The chain combines TRBV7-9 with TRBJ2-3; 11 positions agree with TRBD1. Here the CDR3 DNA reads TGTGCCAGCAGCTCTGGACAGGGGGCGAGGGATACGCAGTATTTT. This gives the protein CASSSGQGARDTQYF.